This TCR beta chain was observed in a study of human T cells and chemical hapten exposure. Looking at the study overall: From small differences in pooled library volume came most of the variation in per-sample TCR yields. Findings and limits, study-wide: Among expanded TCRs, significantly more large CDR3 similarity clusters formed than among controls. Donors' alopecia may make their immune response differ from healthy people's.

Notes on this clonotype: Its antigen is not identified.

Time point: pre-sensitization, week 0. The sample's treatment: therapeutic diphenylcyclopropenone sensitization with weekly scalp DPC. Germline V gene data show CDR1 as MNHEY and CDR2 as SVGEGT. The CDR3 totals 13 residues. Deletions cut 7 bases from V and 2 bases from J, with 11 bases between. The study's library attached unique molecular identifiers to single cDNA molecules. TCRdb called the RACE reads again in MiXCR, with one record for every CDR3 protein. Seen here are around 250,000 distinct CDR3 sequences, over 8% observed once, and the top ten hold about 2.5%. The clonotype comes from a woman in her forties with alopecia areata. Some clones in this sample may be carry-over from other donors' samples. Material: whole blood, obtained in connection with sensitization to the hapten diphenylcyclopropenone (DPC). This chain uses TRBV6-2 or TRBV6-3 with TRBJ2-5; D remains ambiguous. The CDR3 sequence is CASIAGFQETQYF. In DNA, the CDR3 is TGTGCCAGCATTGCTGGATTTCAAGAGACCCAGTACTTC.